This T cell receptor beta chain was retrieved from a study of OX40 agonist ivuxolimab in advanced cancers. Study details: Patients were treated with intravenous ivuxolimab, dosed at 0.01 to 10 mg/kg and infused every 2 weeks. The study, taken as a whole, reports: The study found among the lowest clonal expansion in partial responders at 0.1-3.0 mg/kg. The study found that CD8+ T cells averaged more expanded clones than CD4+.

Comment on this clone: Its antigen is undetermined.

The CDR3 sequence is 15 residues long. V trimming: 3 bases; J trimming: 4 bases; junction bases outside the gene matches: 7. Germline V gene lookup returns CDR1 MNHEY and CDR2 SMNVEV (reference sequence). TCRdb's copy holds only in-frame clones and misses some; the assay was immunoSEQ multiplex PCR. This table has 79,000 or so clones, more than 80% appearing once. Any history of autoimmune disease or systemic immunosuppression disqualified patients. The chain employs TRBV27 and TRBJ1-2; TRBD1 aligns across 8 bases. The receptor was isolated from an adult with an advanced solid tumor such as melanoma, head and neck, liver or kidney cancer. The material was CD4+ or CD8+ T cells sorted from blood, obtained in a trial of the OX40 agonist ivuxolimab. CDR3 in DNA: TGTGCCAGCAGTTTGGGAGGACAGGGCCTCTATGGCTACACCTTC. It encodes CASSLGGQGLYGYTF.